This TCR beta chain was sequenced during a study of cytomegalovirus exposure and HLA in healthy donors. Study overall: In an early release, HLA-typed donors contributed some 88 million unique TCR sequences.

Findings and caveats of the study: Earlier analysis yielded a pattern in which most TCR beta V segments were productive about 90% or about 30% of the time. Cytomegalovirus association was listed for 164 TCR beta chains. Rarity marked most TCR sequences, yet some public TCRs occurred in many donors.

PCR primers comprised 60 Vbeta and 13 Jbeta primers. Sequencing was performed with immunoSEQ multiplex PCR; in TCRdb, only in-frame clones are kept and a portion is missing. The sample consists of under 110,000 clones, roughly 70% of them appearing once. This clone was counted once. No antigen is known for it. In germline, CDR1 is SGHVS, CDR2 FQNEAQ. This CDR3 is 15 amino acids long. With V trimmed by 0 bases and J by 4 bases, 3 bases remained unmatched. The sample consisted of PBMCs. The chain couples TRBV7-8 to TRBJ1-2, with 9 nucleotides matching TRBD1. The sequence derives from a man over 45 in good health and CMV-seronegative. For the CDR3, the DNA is TGTGCCAGCAGCTTAGCAAGGACAGGGGTCTATGGCTACACCTTC. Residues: CASSLARTGVYGYTF.